The 20 T cell receptor beta chains below all came from one sample that was sequenced in a study of Graves' ophthalmopathy and Graves' hyperthyroidism. Amplified TCR beta CDR3 regions were obtained using RNA transcripts as template. An initial RT-PCR round employing HTBI primers preceded a second-round multiplex PCR. A single record per CDR3 protein comes from TCRdb applying MiXCR to the multiplex PCR reads. The data show some 170,000 distinct CDR3 sequences, just under 40% seen once. The source material was peripheral blood. The receptors originated from a man aged 30 to 39 with Graves' ophthalmopathy.

The sample holds many counts of this clonotype. The rearrangement uses TRBV29-1 and TRBJ2-7; perhaps TRBD2 as D (6 bases). CDR1 and CDR2 (germline): SQVTM, ANQGSEA. The ends were cut back, 3 bases at V and 2 bases at J, with 11 bases in the middle. This CDR3 comprises 13 residues. The CDR3 nucleotides are TGCAGCGTTGAGGGAGGAGCTACCTACGAGCAGTACTTC. Translated: CSVEGGATYEQYF.

This clonotype has at least ten counts. The missing conserved phenylalanine or tryptophan at the end of this CDR3 makes a read error likely. The V call is TRBV5-6, the J call TRBJ2-5, with D hard to call. The germline CDR1 and CDR2 sequences are SGHDT and YYEEEE. The ends were cut back, 0 bases at V and 5 bases at J, with 11 bases in the middle. The CDR3 spans 14 residues. CDR3 region: CASSLASGRETQYL. In nucleotides, the CDR3 is TGTGCCAGCAGCTTGGCCTCGGGCCGGGAGACCCAGTACCTC.

This clonotype was counted at least ten times. As DNA, the CDR3 is TGTGCCAGCAGCCCCACCCCCCTCGAGCAGTACTTC. It yields the protein CASSPTPLEQYF. The chain is built from TRBV4-2 and TRBJ2-7; D uncertain. Looked up from germline, CDR1 is LGHNA and CDR2 is YNFKEQ. The CDR3 runs 12 residues. The V gene lost 4 bases and the J gene lost 6 bases, with 10 bases spanning the gap.

This clonotype was counted many times. The V gene is TRBV12-3 or TRBV12-4, the J gene TRBJ2-2; possibly TRBD1 for D (6 bases). This CDR3 spans 13 amino acids. The germline V and J ends were trimmed by 8 bases and 6 bases, with 13 bases remaining between them. The chain's CDR3 is CASRGQLAGELFF. The CDR3 bases are TGTGCCAGCCGTGGACAGCTCGCCGGGGAGCTGTTTTTT.

The gene calls are TRBV12-3 or TRBV12-4 and TRBJ2-7; 9 positions match TRBD2. This CDR3 is 14 amino acids long. J was trimmed by 3 bases and V by 2 bases; bases with no gene match: 2. The CDR3 spells CASSLSSGNYEQYF. CDR3 coding DNA: TGTGCCAGCAGTTTATCTAGCGGGAACTACGAGCAGTACTTC.

This clonotype was detected only a few times. The V and J genes are TRBV7-2 and TRBJ1-3; possible D gene TRBD1, 5 bases. Germline V gives CDR1 SGHTA, CDR2 FQGNSA. V was cut by 5 bases and J by 7 bases, with 12 bases left in between. The CDR3 contains 13 residues. CDR3 nucleotide sequence: TGTGCCAGCAGCCTGACAGAGGGGAACACCATATATTTT. This translates into CASSLTEGNTIYF.

This chain connects TRBV2 to TRBJ2-7; 7 bases match TRBD1. The V segment lost 6 bases and the J segment 4 bases; nucleotides outside the gene matches: 6. From germline, CDR1 is SNHLY and CDR2 FYNNEI. The CDR3 consists of 13 residues. CDR3 amino acids: CASRADRDYEQYF. DNA of the CDR3: TGTGCCAGCAGGGCTGACAGGGATTACGAGCAGTACTTC.

J is TRBJ1-2 and V is TRBV7-9; D is undetermined. From germline, CDR1 is SEHNR and CDR2 FQNEAQ (reference sequence). There are 14 residues in the CDR3. Trimming shortened V by 5 bases and J by 4 bases, and 14 bases separated the two germline ends. CDR3 sequence: CASSHGQTVYGYTF. The CDR3 DNA is TGTGCCAGCAGCCATGGCCAAACGGTCTATGGCTACACCTTC.

This chain joins TRBV6-1 and TRBJ1-1, with 7 bases lining up with TRBD1. Germline CDR1 and CDR2: MNHNS and SASEGT. The CDR3 contains 17 residues. With V trimmed by 5 bases and J by 1 base, 13 bases remained unmatched. The CDR3 nucleotides read TGTGCCAGCAGTCCCTATCCGGACAGGCGACCGAACACTGAAGCTTTCTTT. This codes for CASSPYPDRRPNTEAFF.

V is TRBV7-2 and J is TRBJ2-7, with 8 bases aligning to TRBD2. V gave up 0 bases and J gave up 6 bases; unmatched junction bases: 10. The CDR3 is 16 residues long. Germline CDR1 reads SGHTA; CDR2 reads FQGNSA. The CDR3 DNA reads as TGTGCCAGCAGCTTAGCGGTAGGGACTAGTGTGAGCGAGCAGTACTTC. This translates into CASSLAVGTSVSEQYF. Supplemented by reference TRBV7-2 and TRBJ2-7, the full variable domain reads GAGVSQSPSNKVTEKGKDVELRCDPISGHTALYWYRQSLGQGLEFLIYFQGNSAPDKSGLPSDRFSAERTGGSVSTLTIQRTQQEDSAVYLCASSLAVGTSVSEQYFGPGTRLTVT.

Ten or more counts support this clonotype. The rearrangement links TRBV7-8 to TRBJ2-7, with 10 bases matching TRBD1. V was clipped by 7 bases and J by 4 bases; unmatched bases: 7. Germline CDR1 and CDR2: SGHVS and FQNEAQ. This CDR3 contains 14 residues. CDR3 protein: CASTRQGARYEQYF. CDR3 DNA sequence: TGTGCCAGCACCCGACAGGGGGCAAGGTACGAGCAGTACTTC.

The chain combines TRBV27 with TRBJ1-1, with TRBD1 as a possible D gene (5 bases). V lost 4 bases, J lost 11 bases, and 14 bases lay in between. CDR3 length: 12 residues. The germline V gene encodes CDR1 MNHEY and CDR2 SMNVEV (reference sequence). The CDR3 region is CASSSPGGTAFF. The CDR3 DNA is TGTGCCAGCAGTTCCCCTGGGGGTACGGCTTTCTTT.

The J gene is TRBJ2-5, the V gene TRBV12-3 or TRBV12-4; 7 nucleotides match TRBD2. This CDR3 is built from 13 residues. V trimming: 3 bases; J trimming: 4 bases; junction bases outside the gene matches: 2. The CDR3 protein is CASSFGEGETQYF. The CDR3 region has the DNA TGTGCCAGCAGTTTTGGGGAGGGAGAGACCCAGTACTTC.

Only a few counts were recorded for this clonotype. The V call is TRBV12-3 or TRBV12-4, the J call TRBJ2-7; possibly TRBD2 for D (5 bases). Trimming took off 5 bases at V and 4 bases at J, with 9 bases between the two ends. This CDR3 is built from 12 residues. CDR3 nucleotides: TGTGCCAGCAGTACACTAGAATACGAGCAGTACTTC. It specifies CASSTLEYEQYF.

This clonotype was counted many times. This chain links TRBV9 with TRBJ1-3; D ambiguous. CDR3 length: 13 residues. Trimming stripped 4 bases from V and 1 base from J, with 6 bases between. Germline V gives CDR1 SGDLS, CDR2 YYNGEE. This chain's CDR3 is CASSTSSGNTIYF. CDR3 nucleotides: TGTGCCAGCAGCACTTCATCTGGAAACACCATATATTTT.

This clonotype was observed at least ten times. This rearrangement joins TRBV10-3 to TRBJ2-7; D gene unclear. V dropped 0 bases and J dropped 1 base, with 13 bases sitting between them. The CDR3 has 16 residues. The germline V gene has CDR1 ENHRY and CDR2 SYGVKD. As DNA, the CDR3 is TGTGCCATCAGTGAGTCCGTAGGGTGGGCGTCCTACGAGCAGTACTTC. This encodes CAISESVGWASYEQYF.

V is TRBV6-2 or TRBV6-3 and J is TRBJ2-7; 9 positions agree with TRBD2. Germline values: CDR1 MNHEY, CDR2 SVGEGT. V shed 2 bases and J 1 base; nucleotides not matched to a gene: 6. The CDR3 has 16 residues. Written as DNA, the CDR3 is TGTGCCAGCAGTTACCTCTCTAGCGGGACGTCCTACGAGCAGTACTTC. Translating gives CASSYLSSGTSYEQYF.

This clonotype has at least ten counts. The chain joins TRBV28 to TRBJ2-7; perhaps D is TRBD1 or TRBD2 (6 bases each). Looked up from germline, CDR1 is MDHEN and CDR2 is SYDVKM. The ends were cut back, 5 bases at V and 3 bases at J, with 14 bases in the middle. The CDR3 spans 14 residues. The CDR3 coding sequence is TGTGCCAGCAGTGCCGGGGGCAGGGTCTACGAGCAGTACTTC. This translates into CASSAGGRVYEQYF. Complete variable domain (other parts from reference TRBV28 and TRBJ2-7): DVKVTQSSRYLVKRTGEKVFLECVQDMDHENMFWYRQDPGLGLRLIYFSYDVKMKEKGDIPEGYSVSREKKERFSLILESASTNQTSMYLCASSAGGRVYEQYFGPGTRLTVT.

The chain joins TRBV28 to TRBJ1-1; TRBD1 might be the D (6 bases). V dropped 3 bases and J dropped 1 base, with 18 bases sitting between them. The germline CDR1 and CDR2 sequences are MDHEN and SYDVKM. This CDR3 comprises 17 residues. CDR3: CASSFFSGGTPNTEAFF. The CDR3 nucleotides are TGTGCCAGCAGTTTTTTTTCCGGGGGGACACCGAACACTGAAGCTTTCTTT.

This clonotype has at least ten counts. The chain links TRBV4-3 to TRBJ1-1, with TRBD1 as a possible D gene (5 bases). V was shortened by 4 bases and J by 6 bases, with 18 bases between the two germline ends. Germline V gene sequence: CDR1 LGHNA, CDR2 YSLEER. The CDR3 sequence is 15 residues long. CDR3 nucleotide sequence: TGCGCCAGCAGCCGCTACACAGGAGACGTTGCTGAAGCTTTCTTT. Amino acid sequence: CASSRYTGDVAEAFF.